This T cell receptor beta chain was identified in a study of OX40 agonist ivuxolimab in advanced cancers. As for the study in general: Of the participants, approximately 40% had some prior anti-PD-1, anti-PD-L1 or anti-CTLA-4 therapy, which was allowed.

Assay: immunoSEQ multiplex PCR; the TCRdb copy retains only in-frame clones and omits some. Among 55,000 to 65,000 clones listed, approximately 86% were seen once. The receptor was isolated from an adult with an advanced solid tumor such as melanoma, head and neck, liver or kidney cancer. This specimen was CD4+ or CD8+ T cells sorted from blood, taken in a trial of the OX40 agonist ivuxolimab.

The CDR3 here is CASSLDRSVGYTF. In DNA, the CDR3 is TGTGCCAGCAGCTTGGACCGCTCGGTTGGCTACACCTTC. V is TRBV5-4 and J is TRBJ1-2; D not certain. V lost 0 bases and J lost 7, with 10 bases in between. From germline, CDR1 is SGHNT and CDR2 YYREEE (reference sequence). The CDR3 consists of 13 residues. The full variable domain, its missing parts supplied by reference TRBV5-4 and TRBJ1-2, is ETGVTQSPTHLIKTRGQQVTLRCSSQSGHNTVSWYQQALGQGPQFIFQYYREEENGRGNFPPRFSGLQFPNYSSELNVNALELDDSALYLCASSLDRSVGYTFGSGTRLTVV.